This T cell receptor beta chain came from a study of CXCR4 blockade with PD-1 therapy in pancreatic cancer. Sequencing was performed with immunoSEQ multiplex PCR; in TCRdb, only in-frame clones are kept and a portion is missing. The sample lists about 6,000 clones; 35% were seen once. Study-wide findings and caveats: Tumor clonality averaged around 0.14 versus 0.052 in healthy blood, not predicting survival. More frequent amino acid clones had more nucleotide rearrangements, suggesting convergent selection.

The CDR3 spans 13 residues. CDR1 and CDR2 from the germline V gene are MDHEN and SYDVKM. Deletions cut 7 bases from V and 0 bases from J, with 9 bases between. Comment on this clone: Its matching antigen is unknown.

The TCR was taken from a human donor with pancreatic ductal adenocarcinoma. The chain employs TRBV28 and TRBJ1-2, with no clear D. Material: tumor tissue. The DNA of the CDR3 is TGTGCCAGCACCGATTATTCTAACTATGGCTACACCTTC. It yields the protein CASTDYSNYGYTF.